This TCR beta chain stems from a study of blood T cells in healthy people across ages (dated by TCRdb to 2013 to 2016). About the investigation overall: In model experiments, roughly one uniquely barcoded TCR beta cDNA molecule per two T cells was captured by template switching. Using deep sequencing normalized with unique cDNA molecular identifiers, the study measured how TCR beta repertoire diversity changes with age. To avoid experimental bias, donors of different ages were randomly spread across the sequencing lanes. For two donors (one aged 18 to 30 and one aged 80 or older), the study analyzed two additional independent replicas of 1 million unique cDNA reads from the same blood draw. Donors were grouped into four age groups: young (average 16 years), middle-aged (around 39), aged (approximately 58) and long-lived (approximately 75). Here is what the overall study found, with its caveats: Compared with the aged group, more naive CD4+ T cells, fewer expanded clones and increased TCR diversity were shown by the long-lived group, suggesting age selection. Total diversity estimates from one million sequenced T cells were considered lower bounds and underestimates. Since profiling was done on bulk unsorted PBMCs, naive and antigen-experienced compartments could not be conclusively compared. Because donor CMV infection status was unknown, age-related changes in expanded clonotypes were potentially confounded. Observed TCR beta diversity per million T cells fell roughly linearly with age, and a significant reduction was already apparent by age around 40. There was a strong correlation between observed TCR beta diversity and the percentage of naive T cells measured by flow cytometry.

V sheds 5 bases and J sheds 11 bases, leaving 18 bases between their ends. From the cysteine through the phenylalanine, the CDR3 covers 13 amino acids. Only the CDR3 portion is preserved as DNA: 39 bases, with reading frame beginning at the first base. Per the germline V gene, SGHAT is the CDR1 and FQNNGV is the CDR2. Systemically healthy Caucasian individuals from Russia, around 39 in total and aged roughly 6 to 100 years, were included as donors. Each donor gave 8 to 10 milliliters of peripheral blood, drawn into EDTA-treated Vacutainer tubes. Ficoll-Paque density-gradient centrifugation was used to isolate PBMCs, with at least 6.5 million per sample. Trizol reagent was used to extract total RNA from the PBMCs, yielding at least 5.5 micrograms per sample. For every donor, an aliquot of PBMCs went through flow cytometry to measure the percentages of naive CD45RAhigh/CD27high T cells. The receptor library was made with 5' RACE. Sequenced on an Illumina HiSeq 2500. The second PCR ran for about 6 to 11 cycles and used a J-beta primer mix along with a sample-barcoded 5' primer. A template-switch 5' adaptor carrying 12 random nucleotides introduced a unique molecular identifier onto each TCR beta cDNA molecule. Each sample yielded at least 2.5 million CDR3-containing paired-end reads. First-strand cDNA synthesis was performed from all RNA using the Mint cDNA synthesis kit, with priming by a TRBC-specific oligonucleotide. Following uracil-DNA glycosylase treatment, a first 18-cycle PCR with universal primers M1SS and BC2_uni_R was performed on all cDNA. Per the original workflow: For normalization, 1 million high-quality reads, each with a distinct molecular identifier, were randomly selected from each sample. Instead of being binned into consensus sequences, reads with shared molecular identifiers were discarded. CDR3 identification, clonotype clustering and error correction used MiTCR with a Q25 quality threshold and the strictest error-elimination algorithm. Lower-bound total TCR beta diversity was estimated with a nonparametric unseen species model using Euler transformation. The raw public data were reprocessed by TCRdb itself: fastp quality trimming at Q25, MiXCR clonotype calling, in-frame beta chains only. Every CDR3 protein is listed once, alongside the most common genes and DNA of its rows. Here the V and J calls rest on TCRdb's processing, not on the authors' analysis. The sample table records hundreds of thousands of distinct CDR3 sequences; 52% of these occur just once. The top ten clones comprise approximately 13% of the sample.

Of note for this clonotype: Its cognate antigen has yet to be identified. Base qualities are missing; no much larger clone stands one base away.

This clonotype was obtained from a woman of 80 years or more in good health. Sequencing was done on a sample of blood. The rearranged segments are TRBV11-2 and TRBJ2-5; no D gene can be assigned with confidence. The CDR3 region reads CASSLGPYKEQYF. The DNA sequence is as follows: TGTGCCAGCAGCCTCGGACCATACAAGGAGCAGTACTTC. Full variable domain (CDR3 extended with the reference TRBV11-2 and TRBJ2-5 proteins): EAGVAQSPRYKIIEKRQSVAFWCNPISGHATLYWYQQILGQGPKLLIQFQNNGVVDDSQLPKDRFSAERLKGVDSTLKIQPAKLEDSAVYLCASSLGPYKEQYFGPGTRLLVL.